The sequence of this T cell receptor (beta chain) was determined in a study of blood T cell repertoires in COVID-19. Whole-study context: Material from acute and convalescent COVID-19 was sourced from the United States, Italy and Spain.

This table comes from immunoSEQ multiplex PCR, and its TCRdb copy is limited to in-frame clones, with some not included. The table lists about 140,000 clones, around 73% of them singletons. The ends lost 4 bases at V and 6 bases at J; junction bases unmatched: 3. This CDR3 is built from 14 residues. Germline V gives CDR1 SEHNR, CDR2 FQNEAQ (reference sequence). The source material was PBMCs or T cells enriched from blood (not recorded which). The genes are TRBV7-9 and TRBJ1-1; 12 bases match TRBD1. This receptor was taken from a woman aged 45-59 years who had recovered from COVID-19. CDR3 DNA sequence: TGTGCCAGCAGCTCGGGACAGGGGGCTTCTGAAGCTTTCTTT. Protein sequence: CASSSGQGASEAFF.